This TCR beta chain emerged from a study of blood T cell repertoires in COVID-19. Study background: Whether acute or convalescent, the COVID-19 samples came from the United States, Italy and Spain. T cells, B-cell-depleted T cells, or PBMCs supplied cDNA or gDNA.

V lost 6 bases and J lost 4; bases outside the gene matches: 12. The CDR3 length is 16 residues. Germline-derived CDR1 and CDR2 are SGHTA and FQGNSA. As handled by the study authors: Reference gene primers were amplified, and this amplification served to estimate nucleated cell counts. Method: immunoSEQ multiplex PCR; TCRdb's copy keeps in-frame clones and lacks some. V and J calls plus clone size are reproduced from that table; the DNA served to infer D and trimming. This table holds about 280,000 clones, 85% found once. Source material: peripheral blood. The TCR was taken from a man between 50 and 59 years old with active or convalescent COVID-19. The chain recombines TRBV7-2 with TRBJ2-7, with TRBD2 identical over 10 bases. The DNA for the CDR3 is TGTGCCAGCAGGGCTCTAGCGGGAGACGCCCTTTACGAGCAGTACTTC. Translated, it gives CASRALAGDALYEQYF. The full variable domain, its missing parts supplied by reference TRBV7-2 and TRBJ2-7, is GAGVSQSPSNKVTEKGKDVELRCDPISGHTALYWYRQSLGQGLEFLIYFQGNSAPDKSGLPSDRFSAERTGGSVSTLTIQRTQQEDSAVYLCASRALAGDALYEQYFGPGTRLTVT.